This T cell receptor beta chain was observed in a study of type 1 and type 2 diabetes patients. Study-wide findings and caveats: Type 1 diabetes repertoires were significantly less diverse than type 2 diabetes ones.

V shed 4 bases, J shed 8 bases, and the junction held 8 bases outside the gene matches. Germline CDR1 and CDR2: SGHVS and FNYEAQ. CDR3 length: 15 amino acids. The PCR template was genomic DNA. A primer set of 30 forward and 13 reverse primers amplified the CDR3. One entry per CDR3 protein, called by TCRdb with MiXCR from the multiplex PCR reads. The sample lists under 300,000 distinct CDR3 sequences; 47% were seen once. This clonotype turned up a few times. The target antigen is unknown. Sequences were obtained from peripheral blood mononuclear cells (PBMCs). This TCR was recovered from a man aged 18 to 29 with type 2 diabetes. J is TRBJ1-6 and V is TRBV7-6; 7 bases are shared with TRBD1. CDR3 sequence: CASSSSGQGDSPLHF. The CDR3 nucleotides are TGTGCCAGCAGCTCGAGCGGTCAGGGGGATTCACCCCTCCACTTT.